This T cell receptor beta chain stems from a study of blood T cell repertoires in COVID-19. This CDR3 is built from 18 residues. Trimming stripped 12 bases from V and 6 bases from J, with 31 bases between. Germline V gene data show CDR1 as KGHDR and CDR2 as SFDVKD. In the study's own analysis: How many nucleated cells were present was estimated from reference gene primer amplification. Using immunoSEQ multiplex PCR, the repertoire was profiled, and TCRdb retains in-frame clones only, with some absent. That table supplies the V and J calls and clone size; D and trimming were determined from the DNA. The table has fewer than 350,000 clones, 75% to 90% seen once.

This clonotype originated in a man aged 55-75 years who had recovered from COVID-19. Sequencing was performed on PBMCs or T cells enriched from blood (not recorded which). The V and J genes are TRBV24-1 and TRBJ2-2, with D maybe TRBD2 (6 bases). The CDR3 bases are TGTGCCCCGTCCGGGAACCTACTAGCAGCGCAGGGCGCCGGGGAGCTGTTTTTT. Protein sequence: CAPSGNLLAAQGAGELFF.